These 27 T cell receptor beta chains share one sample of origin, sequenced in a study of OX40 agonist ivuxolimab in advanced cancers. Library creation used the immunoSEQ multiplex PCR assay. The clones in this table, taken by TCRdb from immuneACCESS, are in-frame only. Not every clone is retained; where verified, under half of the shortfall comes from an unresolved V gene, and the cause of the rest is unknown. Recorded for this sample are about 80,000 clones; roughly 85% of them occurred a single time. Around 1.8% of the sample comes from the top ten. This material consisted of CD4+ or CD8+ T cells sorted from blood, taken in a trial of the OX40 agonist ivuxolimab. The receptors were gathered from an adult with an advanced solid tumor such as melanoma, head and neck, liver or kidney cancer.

The CDR3 nucleotides read TGTGCCAGCAGCGTCACGATTGGGGAGAACACCGGGGAGCTGTTTTTT. It codes for CASSVTIGENTGELFF. The V call is TRBV9, the J call TRBJ2-2; D ambiguous. The CDR3 consists of 16 residues. The germline V gene encodes CDR1 SGDLS and CDR2 YYNGEE. Trimming took off 2 bases at V and 1 base at J, with 12 bases between the two ends.

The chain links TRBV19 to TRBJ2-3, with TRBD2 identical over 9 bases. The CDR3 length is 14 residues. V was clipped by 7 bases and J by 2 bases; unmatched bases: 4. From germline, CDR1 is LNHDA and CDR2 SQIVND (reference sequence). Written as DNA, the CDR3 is TGTGCCAGTAAGGCGGGAGGGAACACAGATACGCAGTATTTT. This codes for CASKAGGNTDTQYF.

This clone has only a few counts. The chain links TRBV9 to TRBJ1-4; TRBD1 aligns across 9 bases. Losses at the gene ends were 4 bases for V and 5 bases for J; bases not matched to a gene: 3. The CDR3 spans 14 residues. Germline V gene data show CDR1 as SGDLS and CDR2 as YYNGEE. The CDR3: CASSHGTGNEKLFF. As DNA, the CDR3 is TGTGCCAGCAGCCATGGGACAGGGAATGAAAAACTGTTTTTT.

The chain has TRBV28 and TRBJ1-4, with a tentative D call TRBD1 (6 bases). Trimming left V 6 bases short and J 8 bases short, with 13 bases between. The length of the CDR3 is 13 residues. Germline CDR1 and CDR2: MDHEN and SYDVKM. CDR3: CASREQGSEKLFF. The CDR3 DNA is TGTGCCAGCAGAGAACAGGGAAGCGAAAAACTGTTTTTT.

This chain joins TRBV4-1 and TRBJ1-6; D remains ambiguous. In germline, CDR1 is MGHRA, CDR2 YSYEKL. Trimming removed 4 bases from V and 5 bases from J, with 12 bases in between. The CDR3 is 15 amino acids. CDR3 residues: CASSPALGNNSPLHF. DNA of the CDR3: TGCGCCAGCAGCCCCGCCTTGGGAAATAATTCACCCCTCCACTTT.

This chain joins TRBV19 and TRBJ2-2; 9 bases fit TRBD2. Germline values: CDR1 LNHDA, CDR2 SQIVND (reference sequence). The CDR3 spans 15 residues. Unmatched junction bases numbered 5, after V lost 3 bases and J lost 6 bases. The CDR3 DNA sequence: TGTGCCAGTAGTATGGCACTAGCGGGCCCCGGGGAGCTGTTTTTT. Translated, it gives CASSMALAGPGELFF.

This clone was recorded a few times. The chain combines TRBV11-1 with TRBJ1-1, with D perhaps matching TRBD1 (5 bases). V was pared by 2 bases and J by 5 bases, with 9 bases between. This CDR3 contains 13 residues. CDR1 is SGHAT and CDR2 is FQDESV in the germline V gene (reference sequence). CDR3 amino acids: CASSLTRVTEAFF. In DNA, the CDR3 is TGTGCCAGCAGCTTAACCAGGGTGACTGAAGCTTTCTTT.

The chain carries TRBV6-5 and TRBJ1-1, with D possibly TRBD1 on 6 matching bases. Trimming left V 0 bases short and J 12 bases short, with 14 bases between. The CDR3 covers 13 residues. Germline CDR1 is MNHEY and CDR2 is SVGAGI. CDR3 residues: CASSYSGTGRTFF. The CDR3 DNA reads TGTGCCAGCAGTTACTCGGGCACAGGGCGGACTTTCTTT.

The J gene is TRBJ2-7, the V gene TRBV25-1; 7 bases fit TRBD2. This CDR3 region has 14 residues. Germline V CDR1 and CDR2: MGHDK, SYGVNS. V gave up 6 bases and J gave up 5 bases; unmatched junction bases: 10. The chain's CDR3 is CASSPGSGKHEQYF. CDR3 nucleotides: TGTGCCAGCAGCCCAGGCAGCGGGAAGCACGAGCAGTACTTC.

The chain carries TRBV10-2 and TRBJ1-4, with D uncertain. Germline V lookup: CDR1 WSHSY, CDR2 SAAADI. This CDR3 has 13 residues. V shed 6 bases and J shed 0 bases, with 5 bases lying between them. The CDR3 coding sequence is TGCGCCAGCAGACTTGCAACTAATGAAAAACTGTTTTTT. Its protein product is CASRLATNEKLFF.

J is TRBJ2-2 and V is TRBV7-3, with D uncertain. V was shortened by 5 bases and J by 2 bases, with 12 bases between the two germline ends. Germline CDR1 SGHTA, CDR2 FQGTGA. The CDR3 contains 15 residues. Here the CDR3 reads CASSPTPVNTGELFF. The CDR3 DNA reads TGTGCCAGCAGCCCTACTCCGGTTAACACCGGGGAGCTGTTTTTT.

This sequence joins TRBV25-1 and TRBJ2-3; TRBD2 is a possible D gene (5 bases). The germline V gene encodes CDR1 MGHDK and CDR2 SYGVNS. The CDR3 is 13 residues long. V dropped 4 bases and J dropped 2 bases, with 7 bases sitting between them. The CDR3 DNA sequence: TGTGCCAGCAGTGTAGCGCCCACAGATACGCAGTATTTT. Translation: CASSVAPTDTQYF.

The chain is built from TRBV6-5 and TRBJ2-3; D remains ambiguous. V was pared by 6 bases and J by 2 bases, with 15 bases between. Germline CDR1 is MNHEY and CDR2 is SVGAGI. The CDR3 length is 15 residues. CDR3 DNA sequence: TGTGCCAGCAGCCACACGAGACTGCTCACAGATACGCAGTATTTT. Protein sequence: CASSHTRLLTDTQYF.

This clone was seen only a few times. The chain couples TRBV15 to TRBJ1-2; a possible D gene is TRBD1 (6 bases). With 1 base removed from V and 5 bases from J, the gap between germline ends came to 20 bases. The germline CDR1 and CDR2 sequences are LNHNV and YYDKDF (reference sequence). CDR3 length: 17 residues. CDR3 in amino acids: CATSRGGKGGGSYGYTF. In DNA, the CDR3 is TGTGCCACCAGCAGAGGCGGGAAGGGGGGCGGGAGTTATGGCTACACCTTC.

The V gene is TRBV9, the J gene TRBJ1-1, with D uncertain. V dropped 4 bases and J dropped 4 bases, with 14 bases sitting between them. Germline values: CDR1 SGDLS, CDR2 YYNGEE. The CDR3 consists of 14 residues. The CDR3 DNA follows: TGTGCCAGCAGCCCTCAGTCCCTGGGCACTGAAGCTTTCTTT. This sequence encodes CASSPQSLGTEAFF.

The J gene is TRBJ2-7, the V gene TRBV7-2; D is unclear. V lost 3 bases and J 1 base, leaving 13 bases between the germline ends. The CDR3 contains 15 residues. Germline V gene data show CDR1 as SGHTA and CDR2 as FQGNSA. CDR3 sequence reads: CASSFTALGSYEQYF. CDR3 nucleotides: TGTGCCAGCAGCTTCACCGCTCTTGGGTCCTACGAGCAGTACTTC. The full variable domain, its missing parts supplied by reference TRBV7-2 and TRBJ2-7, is GAGVSQSPSNKVTEKGKDVELRCDPISGHTALYWYRQSLGQGLEFLIYFQGNSAPDKSGLPSDRFSAERTGGSVSTLTIQRTQQEDSAVYLCASSFTALGSYEQYFGPGTRLTVT.

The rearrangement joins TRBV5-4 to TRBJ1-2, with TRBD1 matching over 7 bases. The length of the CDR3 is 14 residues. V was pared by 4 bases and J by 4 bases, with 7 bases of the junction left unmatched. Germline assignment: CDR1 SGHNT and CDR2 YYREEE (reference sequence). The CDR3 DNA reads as TGTGCCAGCAGCCAGGGAGGACAGGTCTATGGCTACACCTTC. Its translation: CASSQGGQVYGYTF.

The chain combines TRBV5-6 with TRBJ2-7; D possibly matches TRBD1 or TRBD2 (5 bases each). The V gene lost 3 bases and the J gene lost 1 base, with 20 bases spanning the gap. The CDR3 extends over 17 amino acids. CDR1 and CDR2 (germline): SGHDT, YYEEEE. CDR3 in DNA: TGTGCCAGCAGCTCCGTGGGGACCGGGACGTCGTCCTACGAGCAGTACTTC. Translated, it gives CASSSVGTGTSSYEQYF.

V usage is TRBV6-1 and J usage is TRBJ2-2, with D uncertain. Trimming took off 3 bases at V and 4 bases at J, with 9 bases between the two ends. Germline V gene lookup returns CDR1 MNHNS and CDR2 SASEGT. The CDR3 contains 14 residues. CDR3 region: CASSDRTLTGELFF. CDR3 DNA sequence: TGTGCCAGCAGTGACCGAACCCTCACCGGGGAGCTGTTTTTT.

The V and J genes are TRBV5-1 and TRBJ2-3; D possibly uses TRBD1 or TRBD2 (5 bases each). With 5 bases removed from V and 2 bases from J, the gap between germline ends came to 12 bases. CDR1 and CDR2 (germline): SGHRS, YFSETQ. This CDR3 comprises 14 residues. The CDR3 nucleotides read TGCGCCAGCAGTTCCGGGACGACCACAGATACGCAGTATTTT. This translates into CASSSGTTTDTQYF.

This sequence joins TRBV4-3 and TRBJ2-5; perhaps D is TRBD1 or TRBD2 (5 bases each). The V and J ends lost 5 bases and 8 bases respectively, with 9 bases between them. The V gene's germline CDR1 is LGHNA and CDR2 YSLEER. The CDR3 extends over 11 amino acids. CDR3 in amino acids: CASSEGPTQYF. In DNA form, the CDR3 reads TGCGCCAGCAGCGAGGGACCAACCCAGTACTTC.

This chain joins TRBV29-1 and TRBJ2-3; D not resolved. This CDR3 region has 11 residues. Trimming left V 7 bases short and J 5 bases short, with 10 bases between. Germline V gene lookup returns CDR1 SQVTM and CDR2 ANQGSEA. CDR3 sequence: CSALLGDTQYF. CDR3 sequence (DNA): TGCAGCGCCCTATTAGGAGATACGCAGTATTTT.

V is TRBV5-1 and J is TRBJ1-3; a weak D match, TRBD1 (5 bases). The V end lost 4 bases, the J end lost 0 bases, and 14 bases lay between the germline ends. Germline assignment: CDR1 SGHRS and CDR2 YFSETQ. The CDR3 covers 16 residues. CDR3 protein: CASSPGDRGSGNTIYF. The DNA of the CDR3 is TGCGCCAGCAGCCCGGGAGACAGAGGCTCTGGAAACACCATATATTTT.

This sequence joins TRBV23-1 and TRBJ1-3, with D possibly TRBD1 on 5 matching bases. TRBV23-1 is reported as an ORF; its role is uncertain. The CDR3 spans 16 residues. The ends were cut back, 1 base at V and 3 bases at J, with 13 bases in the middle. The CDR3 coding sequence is TGCGCCAGCAGTCAATTCGAAACAGGAGTTGGAAACACCATATATTTT. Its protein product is CASSQFETGVGNTIYF.

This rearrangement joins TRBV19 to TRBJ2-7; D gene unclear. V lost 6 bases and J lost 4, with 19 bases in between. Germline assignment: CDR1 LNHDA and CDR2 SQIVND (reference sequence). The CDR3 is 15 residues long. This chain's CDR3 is CASRPTGAGSYEQYF. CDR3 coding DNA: TGTGCCAGTAGACCGACTGGCGCAGGATCATACGAGCAGTACTTC.

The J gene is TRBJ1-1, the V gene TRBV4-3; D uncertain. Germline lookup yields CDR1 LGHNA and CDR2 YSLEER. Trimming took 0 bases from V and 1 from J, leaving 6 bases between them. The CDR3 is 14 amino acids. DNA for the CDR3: TGCGCCAGCAGCCAAGAAGGCCGGAACACTGAAGCTTTCTTT. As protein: CASSQEGRNTEAFF.

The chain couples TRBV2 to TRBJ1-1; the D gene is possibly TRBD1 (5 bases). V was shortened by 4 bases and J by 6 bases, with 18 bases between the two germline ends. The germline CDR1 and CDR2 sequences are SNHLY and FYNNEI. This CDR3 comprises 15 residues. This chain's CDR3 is CASSVDRTPSAEAFF. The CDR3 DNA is TGTGCCAGCAGTGTCGACAGAACTCCGTCGGCTGAAGCTTTCTTT.